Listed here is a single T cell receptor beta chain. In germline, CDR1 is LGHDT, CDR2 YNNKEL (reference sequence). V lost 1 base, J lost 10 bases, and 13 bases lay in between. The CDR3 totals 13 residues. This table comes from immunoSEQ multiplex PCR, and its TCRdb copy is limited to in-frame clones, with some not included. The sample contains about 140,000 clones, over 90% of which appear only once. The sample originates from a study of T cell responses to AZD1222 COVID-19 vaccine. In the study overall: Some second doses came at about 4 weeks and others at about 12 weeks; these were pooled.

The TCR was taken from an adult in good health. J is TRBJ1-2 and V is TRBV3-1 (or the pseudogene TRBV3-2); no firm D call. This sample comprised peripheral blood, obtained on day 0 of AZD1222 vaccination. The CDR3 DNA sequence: TGTGCCAGCAGCCAAGGTCCGGACGGCTACTACACCTTC. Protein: CASSQGPDGYYTF.